This T cell receptor gamma chain was retrieved from a study of gamma-delta chains in newborns, infants, children. Comments on this clone: The junction differs from germline at one of its ends, possibly a read error. This sample includes further DNA sequences coding for the same CDR3.

TCRdb fed the reads to CATT. The table includes roughly 1,200 gamma-chain clones, less than 40% detected once. Sequencing input: blood. This TCR was recovered from a child who was a newborn, infant or young child, either healthy, febrile or measles-vaccinated (not recorded which).

CDR3 region: CALWEAEGELGKKIKVF. The DNA for the CDR3 is TGTGCCTTGTGGGAGGCGGAGGGAGAGTTAGGCAAAAAAATCAAGGTATTT. The genes are TRGV9 and TRGJP. The J gene, missing from TCRdb, was assigned here through DNA to germline matching. The CDR3 extends over 17 amino acids. Germline CDR1 and CDR2: GITISATS and ISYDGTV (reference sequence).